This entry lists 11 T cell receptor beta chains sequenced from one sample in a study of blood T cell repertoires in COVID-19. The repertoire was sequenced with immunoSEQ multiplex PCR; TCRdb's copy has only in-frame clones and lacks some. The table lists a few hundred thousand clones, about 90% of them singletons. Sequencing input: peripheral blood. The receptors originated from a woman younger than 45 who had recovered from COVID-19.

This chain joins TRBV2 and TRBJ2-1, with a possible D match to TRBD2 (6 bases). Trimming took 8 bases from V and 5 from J, leaving 16 bases between them. Looked up from germline, CDR1 is SNHLY and CDR2 is FYNNEI. CDR3 length: 14 amino acids. This CDR3 is CASGRIAEDNEQFF. For the CDR3, the DNA is TGTGCCAGCGGTCGGATAGCGGAGGACAATGAGCAGTTCTTC.

The genes are TRBV3-1 (or the pseudogene TRBV3-2) and TRBJ1-5; no clear D gene. Germline V gene lookup returns CDR1 LGHDT and CDR2 YNNKEL (reference sequence). V lost 4 bases and J lost 4, with 5 bases in between. The CDR3 runs 12 residues. This CDR3 is CASSLLNQPQHF. As DNA, the CDR3 is TGTGCCAGCAGCCTATTGAATCAGCCCCAGCATTTT.

The V and J genes are TRBV28 and TRBJ2-1, with a weak D call TRBD2 (5 bases). This CDR3 region has 14 residues. Germline-derived CDR1 and CDR2 are MDHEN and SYDVKM. The ends were cut back, 6 bases at V and 6 bases at J, with 15 bases in the middle. CDR3 sequence: CASRRTLGFNEQFF. As DNA, the CDR3 is TGTGCCAGCAGACGGACTCTGGGATTCAATGAGCAGTTCTTC. Complete variable domain (other parts from reference TRBV28 and TRBJ2-1): DVKVTQSSRYLVKRTGEKVFLECVQDMDHENMFWYRQDPGLGLRLIYFSYDVKMKEKGDIPEGYSVSREKKERFSLILESASTNQTSMYLCASRRTLGFNEQFFGPGTRLTVL.

This clone was seen a single time. The chain carries TRBV19 and TRBJ2-7; 9 nucleotides match TRBD2. Trimming at V came to 8 bases and at J to 6 bases, leaving 8 bases not matched to a gene. The CDR3 runs to 13 residues. Germline V lookup: CDR1 LNHDA, CDR2 SQIVND (reference sequence). The chain's CDR3 is CASRPGLASEQYF. The CDR3 nucleotides read TGTGCCAGTCGGCCGGGACTAGCATCCGAGCAGTACTTC.

In its sample, this clone was seen a few times. The chain employs TRBV18 and TRBJ1-5, with D maybe TRBD1 (6 bases). The length of the CDR3 is 14 residues. Trimming shortened V by 4 bases and J by 6 bases, and 13 bases separated the two germline ends. In germline, CDR1 is KGHSH, CDR2 LQKENI. The chain's CDR3 is CASSLEQGSQPQHF. As DNA, the CDR3 is TGTGCCAGCTCACTCGAACAGGGTTCTCAGCCCCAGCATTTT. Full variable domain (rest looked up from reference TRBV18 and TRBJ1-5): NAGVMQNPRHLVRRRGQEARLRCSPMKGHSHVYWYRQLPEEGLKFMVYLQKENIIDESGMPKERFSAEFPKEGPSILRIQQVVRGDSAAYFCASSLEQGSQPQHFGDGTRLSIL.

The chain links TRBV19 to TRBJ1-2, with D maybe TRBD1 (6 bases). CDR1 is LNHDA and CDR2 is SQIVND in the germline V gene (reference sequence). The CDR3 length is 15 residues. The V end lost 3 bases, the J end lost 8 bases, and 19 bases lay between the germline ends. The CDR3 protein is CASSIPGTTLRGYTF. The DNA of the CDR3 is TGTGCCAGTAGTATCCCCGGGACAACATTGCGGGGCTACACCTTC.

The rearrangement links TRBV5-1 to TRBJ2-5; D might be TRBD1 (5 bases). Germline V CDR1 and CDR2: SGHRS, YFSETQ. V was pared by 2 bases and J by 4 bases, with 12 bases between. The CDR3 runs 14 residues. CDR3 in DNA: TGCGCCAGCAGCTTAGGGGAATTGGGAGAGACCCAGTACTTC. Translated, it gives CASSLGELGETQYF. The full variable domain, its missing parts supplied by reference TRBV5-1 and TRBJ2-5, is KAGVTQTPRYLIKTRGQQVTLSCSPISGHRSVSWYQQTPGQGLQFLFEYFSETQRNKGNFPGRFSGRQFSNSRSEMNVSTLELGDSALYLCASSLGELGETQYFGPGTRLLVL.

The chain has TRBV5-4 and TRBJ2-6; TRBD1 matches at 7 bases. Germline V gene data show CDR1 as SGHNT and CDR2 as YYREEE (reference sequence). This CDR3 comprises 16 residues. V trimming: 0 bases; J trimming: 2 bases; junction bases outside the gene matches: 2. The CDR3 spells CASSLDRGAGANVLTF. The CDR3 DNA reads as TGTGCCAGCAGCTTGGACAGGGGCGCTGGGGCCAACGTCCTGACTTTC.

J is TRBJ1-5 and V is TRBV4-2, with 8 bases matching TRBD1. V gave up 3 bases and J gave up 6 bases; unmatched junction bases: 7. CDR1 is LGHNA, CDR2 YNFKEQ, per germline. CDR3 length equals 15 residues. The CDR3: CASSQRQGNFQPQHF. The CDR3 nucleotides read TGTGCCAGCAGCCAGAGACAGGGGAACTTTCAGCCCCAGCATTTT.

The chain uses TRBV27 and TRBJ2-3, with TRBD1 matching over 7 bases. V trimming: 7 bases; J trimming: 0 bases; junction bases outside the gene matches: 7. This CDR3 contains 15 residues. Germline CDR1 reads MNHEY; CDR2 reads SMNVEV (reference sequence). The CDR3 DNA sequence: TGTGCCAGCACCCGCCGGGACAGAAGCACAGATACGCAGTATTTT. Protein product: CASTRRDRSTDTQYF.

This chain connects TRBV11-1 to TRBJ2-7; D possibly corresponds to TRBD1 (6 bases). CDR1 is SGHAT and CDR2 is FQDESV in the germline V gene (reference sequence). Deletions cut 4 bases from V and 3 bases from J, with 7 bases between. The CDR3 is made up of 12 amino acids. CDR3 sequence (DNA): TGTGCCAGCAGCTCGGACAGCTACGAGCAGTACTTC. Its protein is CASSSDSYEQYF.